This is a list of T cell receptor beta chains from one sample in a study of OX40 agonist ivuxolimab in advanced cancers. This table comes from immunoSEQ multiplex PCR, and its TCRdb copy is limited to in-frame clones, with some not included. This sample has just over 20,000 clones, with 76% found just once. The source material was CD4+ or CD8+ T cells sorted from blood, sampled in a trial of the OX40 agonist ivuxolimab. The receptor set was obtained from an adult with an advanced solid tumor such as melanoma, head and neck, liver or kidney cancer. Both conserved end residues are part of each CDR3. A D gene is named only where the DNA matches it firmly. The size entry is marked missing in some rows and otherwise reads once, few, many or a size class.

abundance: once; d_gene: .; v_gene: TRBV19; j_gene: TRBJ1-5; CDR3nt: TGTGCCAGTACTGTCTTGGGGATCGGCAATCAGCCCCAGCATTTT; CDR3aa: CASTVLGIGNQPQHF
abundance: .; d_gene: .; v_gene: TRBV6-6; j_gene: TRBJ1-1; CDR3nt: TGTGCCAGCAGTCCAACCAGGGTCCGGACTGAAGCTTTCTTT; CDR3aa: CASSPTRVRTEAFF
abundance: .; d_gene: TRBD1; v_gene: TRBV5-6; j_gene: TRBJ2-7; CDR3nt: TGTGCCAGCAGCATTGGACAGGGTCTCTACGAGCAGTACTTC; CDR3aa: CASSIGQGLYEQYF
abundance: .; d_gene: .; v_gene: TRBV4-3; j_gene: TRBJ2-3; CDR3nt: TGCGCCAGCAGCCAGACTGCTAGCACAGATACGCAGTATTTT; CDR3aa: CASSQTASTDTQYF
abundance: .; d_gene: .; v_gene: TRBV29-1; j_gene: TRBJ2-5; CDR3nt: TGCAGCGTTGAGGCTCGTCCCGGGGAGACCCAGTACTTC; CDR3aa: CSVEARPGETQYF
abundance: .; d_gene: TRBD2; v_gene: TRBV5-8; j_gene: TRBJ2-3; CDR3nt: TGTGCCAGCAGCTTGGAGGCGGGGGGGGGCACAGATACGCAGTATTTT; CDR3aa: CASSLEAGGGTDTQYF
abundance: .; d_gene: .; v_gene: TRBV5-1; j_gene: TRBJ2-2; CDR3nt: TGCGCCAGCAGCTTGGTGACACCTACACCAGGGGAGCTGTTTTTT; CDR3aa: CASSLVTPTPGELFF
abundance: .; d_gene: .; v_gene: TRBV7-9; j_gene: TRBJ1-2; CDR3nt: TGTGCCAGCAGCTTAAGTCCTTCCGTTGACTACACCTTC; CDR3aa: CASSLSPSVDYTF
abundance: .; d_gene: .; v_gene: TRBV2; j_gene: TRBJ2-7; CDR3nt: TGTGCCAGCAGTCGGGACGGCGGGTACGAGCAGTACTTC; CDR3aa: CASSRDGGYEQYF
abundance: .; d_gene: .; v_gene: TRBV29-1; j_gene: TRBJ2-3; CDR3nt: TGCAGCGTTGTGGCAACTTTAAACACAGATACGCAGTATTTT; CDR3aa: CSVVATLNTDTQYF
abundance: few; d_gene: .; v_gene: TRBV6-1; j_gene: TRBJ1-1; CDR3nt: TGTGCCAGCAGACAAGCGACAGTCGCTGAAGCTTTCTTT; CDR3aa: CASRQATVAEAFF
abundance: .; d_gene: TRBD1; v_gene: TRBV29-1; j_gene: TRBJ1-2; CDR3nt: TGCAGCGCTAGGACAGGGTGGGACTATGGCTACACCTTC; CDR3aa: CSARTGWDYGYTF
abundance: .; d_gene: TRBD1; v_gene: TRBV2; j_gene: TRBJ1-2; CDR3nt: TGTGCCAGCAGTGAAGCCCGGGACAGGGGAAGCTATGGCTACACCTTC; CDR3aa: CASSEARDRGSYGYTF
abundance: .; d_gene: .; v_gene: TRBV7-9; j_gene: TRBJ2-3; CDR3nt: TGTGCCAGCAGCTTAGACAGTCGGGATACGCAGTATTTT; CDR3aa: CASSLDSRDTQYF
abundance: .; d_gene: TRBD1; v_gene: TRBV9; j_gene: TRBJ2-3; CDR3nt: TGTGCCAGTGGACGGACAGGGGGAAGGCAGGATACGCAGTATTTT; CDR3aa: CASGRTGGRQDTQYF
abundance: .; d_gene: .; v_gene: TRBV19; j_gene: TRBJ1-1; CDR3nt: TGTGCCAGTAGTATACCAACCCAGGGAACTGAAGCTTTCTTT; CDR3aa: CASSIPTQGTEAFF
abundance: .; d_gene: TRBD1; v_gene: TRBV6-6; j_gene: TRBJ1-2; CDR3nt: TGTGCCAGCAGTGGTGGACAGGCCAAATTTAACTATGGCTACACCTTC; CDR3aa: CASSGGQAKFNYGYTF
abundance: few; d_gene: TRBD2; v_gene: TRBV6-1; j_gene: TRBJ2-1; CDR3nt: TGTGCCAGCAGTGCGAAAGGGACTAGCGACCGGAATGAGCAGTTCTTC; CDR3aa: CASSAKGTSDRNEQFF
abundance: .; d_gene: .; v_gene: TRBV19; j_gene: TRBJ1-1; CDR3nt: TGTGCCCTTAGGCCGCCGGGGGGCCTCACTGAAGCTTTCTTT; CDR3aa: CALRPPGGLTEAFF
abundance: .; d_gene: TRBD2; v_gene: TRBV5-8; j_gene: TRBJ2-1; CDR3nt: TGTGCCAGCAGCTCTGGGACGACTAGCGGGCCCAGCAATGAGCAGTTCTTC; CDR3aa: CASSSGTTSGPSNEQFF
abundance: .; d_gene: TRBD1; v_gene: TRBV5-4; j_gene: TRBJ1-2; CDR3nt: TGTGCCAGCAGCTTCGGACAGGATTACGGCTACACCTTC; CDR3aa: CASSFGQDYGYTF
abundance: .; d_gene: TRBD1; v_gene: TRBV27; j_gene: TRBJ1-4; CDR3nt: TGTGCCAGCGACCCTCGGGACAGGGATACTACAACTAATGAAAAACTGTTTTTT; CDR3aa: CASDPRDRDTTTNEKLFF
abundance: .; d_gene: .; v_gene: TRBV11-3; j_gene: TRBJ2-1; CDR3nt: TGTGCCAGCAGCTTCGGGGATCCCGAGGCGGATGAGCAGTTCTTC; CDR3aa: CASSFGDPEADEQFF
abundance: .; d_gene: .; v_gene: TRBV21-1; j_gene: TRBJ2-7; CDR3nt: TGTGCCAGCAGCAAAAGAAGGCTGGGGAGGGGCGAGCAGTACTTC; CDR3aa: CASSKRRLGRGEQYF
abundance: .; d_gene: .; v_gene: TRBV6-1; j_gene: TRBJ1-4; CDR3nt: TGTGCCAGCAGGGAGGGCAGTGAGGGTGAAAAACTGTTTTTT; CDR3aa: CASREGSEGEKLFF
abundance: once; d_gene: .; v_gene: TRBV6-1; j_gene: TRBJ1-2; CDR3nt: TGTGCCTGCGCACGAGACCGAAACTATGGCTACACCTTC; CDR3aa: CACARDRNYGYTF
abundance: .; d_gene: .; v_gene: TRBV5-4; j_gene: TRBJ2-5; CDR3nt: TGTGCCAGCAGCTTGGCCCAAGAGACCCAGTACTTC; CDR3aa: CASSLAQETQYF
abundance: .; d_gene: .; v_gene: TRBV5-4; j_gene: TRBJ1-6; CDR3nt: TGTGCCAGCAGCTCACCAACAGGATCTAATTCACCCCTCCACTTT; CDR3aa: CASSSPTGSNSPLHF
abundance: .; d_gene: .; v_gene: TRBV13; j_gene: TRBJ2-1; CDR3nt: TGTGCCAGCAGCTTAAGGCAAAATGAGCAGTTCTTC; CDR3aa: CASSLRQNEQFF
abundance: .; d_gene: .; v_gene: TRBV25-1; j_gene: TRBJ1-2; CDR3nt: TGTGCCAGCAGTGAATCCCCTGGTGCGGACAGCAACTATGGCTACACCTTC; CDR3aa: CASSESPGADSNYGYTF
abundance: medium-sized; d_gene: .; v_gene: TRBV6-5; j_gene: TRBJ1-1; CDR3nt: TGTGCCAGCAGCGACATTTTTAGGTCTGAAGCTTTCTTT; CDR3aa: CASSDIFRSEAFF
abundance: .; d_gene: .; v_gene: TRBV19; j_gene: TRBJ1-2; CDR3nt: TGTGCCAGTAGGCCCGGCGCAGGGGATTACAATGGCTACACCTTC; CDR3aa: CASRPGAGDYNGYTF
abundance: .; d_gene: .; v_gene: TRBV7-3; j_gene: TRBJ2-7; CDR3nt: TGTGCCAGCAGCTTTTACGGAAGCGGTGAGCAGTACTTC; CDR3aa: CASSFYGSGEQYF
abundance: .; d_gene: .; v_gene: TRBV6-5; j_gene: TRBJ1-1; CDR3nt: TGTGCCAGCATCTCCAATAAAAAAGCTTTCTTT; CDR3aa: CASISNKKAFF
abundance: few; d_gene: .; v_gene: TRBV5-1; j_gene: TRBJ2-7; CDR3nt: TGCGCCAGCAGCTTGGGGCAGGGTGGCGAGCAGTACTTC; CDR3aa: CASSLGQGGEQYF
abundance: .; d_gene: .; v_gene: TRBV5-1; j_gene: TRBJ2-3; CDR3nt: TGCGCCAGCACCGGGACGAATGGGGATACGCAGTATTTT; CDR3aa: CASTGTNGDTQYF
abundance: few; d_gene: TRBD1; v_gene: TRBV19; j_gene: TRBJ1-2; CDR3nt: TGTGCCAGTAGTATAGATCTGTCGACAGGGAACTATGGCTACACCTTC; CDR3aa: CASSIDLSTGNYGYTF
abundance: few; d_gene: TRBD1; v_gene: TRBV5-5; j_gene: TRBJ1-1; CDR3nt: TGTGCCAGCAGCACCGGGACAGGGGCGTTGAACACTGAAGCTTTCTTT; CDR3aa: CASSTGTGALNTEAFF
abundance: .; d_gene: TRBD2; v_gene: TRBV7-2; j_gene: TRBJ2-2; CDR3nt: TGTGCCAGCACCTTTACTAGCGGGGCATCCGGGGAGCTGTTTTTT; CDR3aa: CASTFTSGASGELFF
abundance: .; d_gene: .; v_gene: TRBV30; j_gene: TRBJ2-6; CDR3nt: TGTGCCTGGAGTGGATCGGACGGTCCCTCTGGGGCCAACGTCCTGACTTTC; CDR3aa: CAWSGSDGPSGANVLTF
abundance: .; d_gene: TRBD1; v_gene: TRBV5-1; j_gene: TRBJ1-5; CDR3nt: TGCGCCAGCAGCCTGGGACAGGTTGATCAGCCCCAGCATTTT; CDR3aa: CASSLGQVDQPQHF
abundance: once; d_gene: TRBD1; v_gene: TRBV7-2; j_gene: TRBJ2-7; CDR3nt: TGTGCCAGCAGCCGAGGACAGGGGAGGGAGCAGTACTTC; CDR3aa: CASSRGQGREQYF
abundance: .; d_gene: TRBD1; v_gene: TRBV5-1; j_gene: TRBJ1-6; CDR3nt: TGCGCCAGCAGCCTTCCAGGGGGAGTTAATTCACCCCTCCACTTT; CDR3aa: CASSLPGGVNSPLHF
abundance: .; d_gene: TRBD1; v_gene: TRBV5-1; j_gene: TRBJ1-1; CDR3nt: TGCGCCAGCAGCTCGGGACAGGCGCTAGATCTTTTGATGAACACTGAAGCTTTCTTT; CDR3aa: CASSSGQALDLLMNTEAFF
abundance: .; d_gene: .; v_gene: TRBV4-2; j_gene: TRBJ2-7; CDR3nt: TGTGCCAGCAGCCAAGAATATAGGGGGACGTCCTACGAGCAGTACTTC; CDR3aa: CASSQEYRGTSYEQYF
abundance: .; d_gene: .; v_gene: TRBV19; j_gene: TRBJ2-3; CDR3nt: TGTGCCAGTACTCCCGGGAGCACAGATACGCAGTATTTT; CDR3aa: CASTPGSTDTQYF
abundance: .; d_gene: TRBD1; v_gene: TRBV2; j_gene: TRBJ2-6; CDR3nt: TGTGCCAGCGTCGGGACAGCCAGCTCTGGGGCCAACGTCCTGACTTTC; CDR3aa: CASVGTASSGANVLTF
abundance: .; d_gene: .; v_gene: TRBV2; j_gene: TRBJ1-1; CDR3nt: TGTGCCAGCAGTGAAAGGAGGAACACTGAAGCTTTCTTT; CDR3aa: CASSERRNTEAFF
abundance: few; d_gene: TRBD1; v_gene: TRBV9; j_gene: TRBJ1-4; CDR3nt: TGTGCCAGCTCGGCCGGGACAGGGACCAGTAATGAAAAACTGTTTTTT; CDR3aa: CASSAGTGTSNEKLFF
abundance: .; d_gene: .; v_gene: TRBV7-9; j_gene: TRBJ2-2; CDR3nt: TGTGCCAGCAGCTTAGCGCAAGTGAGCAGGCAGAACACCGGGGAGCTGTTTTTT; CDR3aa: CASSLAQVSRQNTGELFF
abundance: few; d_gene: .; v_gene: TRBV2; j_gene: TRBJ2-2; CDR3nt: TGTGCCAGTGGTAGTGGCGCGAACACCGGGGAGCTGTTTTTT; CDR3aa: CASGSGANTGELFF
abundance: .; d_gene: .; v_gene: TRBV5-1; j_gene: TRBJ2-3; CDR3nt: TGCGCCAGCAGCTTGGAGCTGAGCACAGATACGCAGTATTTT; CDR3aa: CASSLELSTDTQYF
abundance: .; d_gene: TRBD1; v_gene: TRBV9; j_gene: TRBJ2-7; CDR3nt: TGTGCCAGCAGCCCACGTTCCGGGACAGGGGGCAAGTACGAGCAGTACTTC; CDR3aa: CASSPRSGTGGKYEQYF
abundance: once; d_gene: .; v_gene: TRBV7-9; j_gene: TRBJ1-4; CDR3nt: TGTGCCAGCAGCGACCGGGAAGCAACTAATGAAAAACTGTTTTTT; CDR3aa: CASSDREATNEKLFF
abundance: .; d_gene: .; v_gene: TRBV5-6; j_gene: TRBJ2-6; CDR3nt: TGTGCCAGCAGCTTGTTCGGGGCCAACGTCCTGACTTTC; CDR3aa: CASSLFGANVLTF